Each of the 5 T cell receptor beta chains below was sequenced from the same sample in a study of T cell clonality in common variable immunodeficiency (dated by TCRdb to between 2015 and 2016). These receptors' antigens are unknown. The library was prepared using the immunoSEQ multiplex PCR assay. The clones in this table, taken by TCRdb from immuneACCESS, are in-frame only. Not every clone is retained; where verified, under half of the shortfall comes from an unresolved V gene, and the cause of the rest is unknown. There are roughly 30,000 clones in this sample, and none of them is a singleton. The leading ten clones occupy over 25% of the sample. Study-wide findings and limitations: CVID TCRbeta sequences were reported to have fewer deletions and N-nucleotide insertions and to lack highly modified clones with 13 or more V deletions.

What was sequenced was peripheral blood mononuclear cells. The receptor source for this set is a human donor with common variable immunodeficiency.

This clone appeared many times. Read coverage stops 3 residues before the CDR3 terminus; the germline J gene supplies the remainder. The rearrangement links TRBV29-1 to TRBJ2-2; possibly TRBD1 for D (5 bases). The CDR3 has 13 residues. V dropped 7 bases and J dropped 8 bases, with 17 bases sitting between them. Germline loops: CDR1 SQVTM, CDR2 ANQGSEA. Partial CDR3 DNA: TGCAGCGGGCAGGGAACGGTAATTGGGGAG. Its protein is CSGQGTVIGE. Given in full, the CDR3 is CSGQGTVIGELFF.

This clone was counted between two and nine times. From the germline J gene comes the end of the CDR3, since the read stops 3 residues before it. The rearrangement joins TRBV7-9 to TRBJ2-2; D unclear. Germline CDR1 and CDR2: SEHNR and FQNEAQ (reference sequence). There are 13 residues in the CDR3. Between the trimmed V and J ends, which lost 5 bases and 6 bases, there was a span of 10 bases. The CDR3 spells CASSLPGAGELFF. CDR3 DNA (partial): TGTGCCAGCAGCCTTCCAGGAGCCGGGGAG.

To note about this clone: The read terminates 3 residues ahead of where the CDR3 ends, so the germline J gene completes it. The gene calls are TRBV11-3 and TRBJ2-5; possibly TRBD1 for D (5 bases). Germline loops: CDR1 SGHNT, CDR2 YENEEA. The CDR3 spans 15 residues. Trimming left V 1 base short and J 3 bases short, with 12 bases between. The CDR3 loop reads CASSLGTNRKETQYF. CDR3 DNA (partial): TGTGCCAGCAGCTTAGGGACGAACAGGAAAGAGACC.

About this clone: The read terminates 3 residues ahead of where the CDR3 ends, so the germline J gene completes it. The rearrangement uses TRBV18 and TRBJ2-7, with 8 bases identical to TRBD1. Looked up from germline, CDR1 is KGHSH and CDR2 is LQKENI. V was pared by 3 bases and J by 0 bases, with 4 bases of the junction left unmatched. The CDR3 runs 15 residues. Here the CDR3 reads CASSPRDRLSYEQYF. Incomplete CDR3 DNA: TGTGCCAGCTCACCCCGGGACAGGCTCTCCTACGAG.

This clone was picked up a small number of times. The CDR3 goes on 3 residues after the read ends, and that part is filled in from the germline J gene. This rearrangement joins TRBV19 to TRBJ2-3, with D maybe TRBD2 (5 bases). CDR3 size: 14 residues. V was trimmed by 2 bases and J by 4 bases, leaving 10 bases between them. The germline gives CDR1 LNHDA, CDR2 SQIVND (reference sequence). Incomplete CDR3 DNA: TGTGCCAGTAGTATAAGGCGGGCGGCAGATACG. Amino acids: CASSIRRAADT. The CDR3 as a whole reads CASSIRRAADTQYF.